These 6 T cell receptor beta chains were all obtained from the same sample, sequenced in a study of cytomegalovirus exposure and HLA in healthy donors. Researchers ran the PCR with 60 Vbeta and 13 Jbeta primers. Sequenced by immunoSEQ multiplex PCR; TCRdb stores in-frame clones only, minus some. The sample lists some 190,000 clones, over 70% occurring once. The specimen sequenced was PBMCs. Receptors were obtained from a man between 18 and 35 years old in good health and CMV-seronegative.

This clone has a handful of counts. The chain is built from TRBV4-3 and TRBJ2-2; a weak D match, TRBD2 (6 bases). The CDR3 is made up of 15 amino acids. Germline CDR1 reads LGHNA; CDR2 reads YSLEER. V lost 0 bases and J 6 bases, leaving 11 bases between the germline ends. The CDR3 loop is CASSQDRRRAGELFF. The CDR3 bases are TGCGCCAGCAGCCAAGATCGGCGGAGGGCCGGGGAGCTGTTTTTT.

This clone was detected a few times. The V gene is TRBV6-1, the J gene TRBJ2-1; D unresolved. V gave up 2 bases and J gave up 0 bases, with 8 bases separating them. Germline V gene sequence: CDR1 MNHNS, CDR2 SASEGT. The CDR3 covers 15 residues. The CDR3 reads CASSESPSSYNEQFF. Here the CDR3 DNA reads TGTGCCAGCAGTGAATCCCCGAGCTCCTACAATGAGCAGTTCTTC.

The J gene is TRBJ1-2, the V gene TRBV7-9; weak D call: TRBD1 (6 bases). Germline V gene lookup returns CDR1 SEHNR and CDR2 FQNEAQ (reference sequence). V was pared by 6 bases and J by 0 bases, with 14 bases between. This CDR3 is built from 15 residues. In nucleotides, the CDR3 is TGTGCCAGCAGTCTTAAACAGGGACCTAACTATGGCTACACCTTC. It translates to CASSLKQGPNYGYTF.

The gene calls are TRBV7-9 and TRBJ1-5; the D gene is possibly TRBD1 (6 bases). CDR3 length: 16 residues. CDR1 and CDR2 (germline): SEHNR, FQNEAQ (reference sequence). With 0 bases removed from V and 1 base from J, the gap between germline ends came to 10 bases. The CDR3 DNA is TGTGCCAGCAGCTTAGCGGGACAAAAGAGCAATCAGCCCCAGCATTTT. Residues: CASSLAGQKSNQPQHF. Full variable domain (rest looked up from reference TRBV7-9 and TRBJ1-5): DTGVSQNPRHKITKRGQNVTFRCDPISEHNRLYWYRQTLGQGPEFLTYFQNEAQLEKSRLLSDRFSAERPKGSFSTLEIQRTEQGDSAMYLCASSLAGQKSNQPQHFGDGTRLSIL.

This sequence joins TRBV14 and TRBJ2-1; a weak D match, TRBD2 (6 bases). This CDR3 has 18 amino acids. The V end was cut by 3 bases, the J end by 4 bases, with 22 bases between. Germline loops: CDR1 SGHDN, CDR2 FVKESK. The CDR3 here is CASSHPLFSGGSYNEQFF. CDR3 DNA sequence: TGTGCCAGCAGCCACCCCCTCTTTAGCGGTGGGAGTTACAATGAGCAGTTCTTC.

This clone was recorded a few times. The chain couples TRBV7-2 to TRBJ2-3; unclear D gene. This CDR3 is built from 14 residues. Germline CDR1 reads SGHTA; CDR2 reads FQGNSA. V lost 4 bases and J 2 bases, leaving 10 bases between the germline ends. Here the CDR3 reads CASSSYSYTDTQYF. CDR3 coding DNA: TGTGCCAGCAGCTCCTACAGTTACACAGATACGCAGTATTTT.